This record covers a single T cell receptor beta chain. Its specificity is unknown. Researchers ran the PCR with 60 Vbeta and 13 Jbeta primers. Profiling relied on immunoSEQ multiplex PCR, and the TCRdb table lists in-frame clones only, not all of them. This table has approximately 130,000 clones, about two thirds appearing once. The sample originates from a study of cytomegalovirus exposure and HLA in healthy donors. At the level of the study: From HLA-typed donors, an early data release held roughly 80 million unique TCRs.

Study findings and constraints: With DRB1 most and HLA-C fewest, TCR association rates differed between HLA loci in a later analysis. The authors listed approximately 150 TCR beta chains as cytomegalovirus-associated.

The TCR was taken from a woman aged 55-69 years in good health and CMV-seropositive. Material for sequencing was PBMCs.

CDR3 in DNA: TGCGCCAGCAACCGTTTGAGCGAACCGAACACCGGGGAGCTGTTTTTT. Translating it yields CASNRLSEPNTGELFF. The V and J genes are TRBV10-2 and TRBJ2-2; D gene ambiguous. The length of the CDR3 is 16 residues. Germline V gene data show CDR1 as WSHSY and CDR2 as SAAADI. The V end was cut by 7 bases, the J end by 0 bases, with 15 bases between.